This note documents a single T cell receptor beta chain sequence. TCRdb's copy holds only in-frame clones and misses some; the assay was immunoSEQ multiplex PCR. The profile shows approximately 60,000 clones, 65% to 90% of them singletons. The data belong to a study of blood T cell repertoires in COVID-19. Turning to the study itself: From T cells, B-cell-depleted T cells, or PBMCs came the material, which was cDNA or gDNA.

Per the germline V gene, CDR1 is SGHTA and CDR2 is FQGNSA. With 1 base removed from V and 7 bases from J, the gap between germline ends came to 13 bases. This CDR3 has 15 residues. This clonotype was obtained from a man aged 50 to 60 with active COVID-19. The sample was peripheral blood. This chain connects TRBV7-2 to TRBJ2-2; D is undetermined. CDR3 region: CASSLVPDPGGELFF. DNA of the CDR3: TGTGCCAGCAGCTTAGTCCCCGACCCGGGCGGGGAGCTGTTTTTT.